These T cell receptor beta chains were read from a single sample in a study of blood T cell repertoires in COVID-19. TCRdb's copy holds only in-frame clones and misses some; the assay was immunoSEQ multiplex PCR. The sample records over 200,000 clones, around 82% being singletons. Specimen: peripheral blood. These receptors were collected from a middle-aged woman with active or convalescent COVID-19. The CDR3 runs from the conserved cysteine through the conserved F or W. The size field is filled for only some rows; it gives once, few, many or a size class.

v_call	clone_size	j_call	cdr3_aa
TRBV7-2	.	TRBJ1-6	CASSDYPGQGARALHF
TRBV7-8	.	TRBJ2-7	CASSLTGTSGSYEQYF
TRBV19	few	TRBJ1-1	CASSIGRATEAFF
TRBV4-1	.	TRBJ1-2	CASSHQTGVGGYTF
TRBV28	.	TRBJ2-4	CASSFQETKNIQYF
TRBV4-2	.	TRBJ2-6	CASSQETGVSGANVLTF
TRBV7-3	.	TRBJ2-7	CASSSRGAHEQYF
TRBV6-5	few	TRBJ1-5	CASSHREGQPQHF
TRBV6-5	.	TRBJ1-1	CASSFQVSTEAFF
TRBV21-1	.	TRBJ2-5	CASNLWDRQETQYF
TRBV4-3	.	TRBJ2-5	CASSQGDRGQETQYF
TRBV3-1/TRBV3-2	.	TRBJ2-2	CASSQGGRGELFF
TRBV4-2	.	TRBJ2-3	CASSAQYLAGTTDTQYF
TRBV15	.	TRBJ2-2	CATRTGLDGELFF
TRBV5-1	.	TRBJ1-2	CASSPGQGAYYGYTF
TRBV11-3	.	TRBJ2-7	CASSPLRSGIGEQYF
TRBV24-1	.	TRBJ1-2	CATSDSAREANYGYTF
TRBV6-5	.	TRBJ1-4	CASSYGQGLSGKLFF
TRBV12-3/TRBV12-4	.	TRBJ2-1	CASRGQGRNEQFF
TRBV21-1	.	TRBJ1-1	CASSKGGDRPAEAFF
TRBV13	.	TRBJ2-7	CASSFSMTLNEQYF
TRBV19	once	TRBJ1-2	CASTRTGSANYGYTF
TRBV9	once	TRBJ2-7	CASSVVGGYEQYF
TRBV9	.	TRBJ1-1	CASSVTGGPNTEAFF
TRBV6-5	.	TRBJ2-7	CASSFRGQVSYEQYF
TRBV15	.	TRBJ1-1	CATSRIQTANTEAFF
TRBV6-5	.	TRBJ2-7	CASSHRLSYEQYF
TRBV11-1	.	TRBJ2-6	CASSRDIGSGANVLTF
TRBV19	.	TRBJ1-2	CASSPGQGANYGYTF
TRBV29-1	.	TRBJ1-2	CSVERDRGDYGYTF